This T cell receptor beta chain was sequenced in a study of blood T cell repertoires in COVID-19. Study overall: Acute and convalescent COVID-19 specimens originated in the United States, Italy and Spain. In each case, the material was cDNA or gDNA derived from T cells, B-cell-depleted T cells, or PBMCs.

Per the original data handling: Researchers report that nucleated cell counts were estimated from reference gene primer amplification. The method was immunoSEQ multiplex PCR; TCRdb's version includes in-frame clones alone and lacks a portion of them. V and J calls plus clone size are reproduced from that table; the DNA served to infer D and trimming. The sample consists of roughly 46,000 clones, around 90% of them appearing once. This clone has a handful of counts. Germline assignment: CDR1 LNHDA and CDR2 SQIVND (reference sequence). The CDR3 sequence is 16 residues long. The trim removed 10 bases at V and 6 bases at J, leaving 16 bases unmatched.

The TCR sequence derives from a human donor with active COVID-19. The donor label of this sample is uncertain. V and J are TRBV19 and TRBJ2-2, with TRBD1 matching 8 bases. Sequences were obtained from peripheral blood. The CDR3 sequence is CATSRWAGGLSGELFF. CDR3 coding DNA: TGTGCCACCTCCCGGTGGGCAGGGGGCTTGTCCGGGGAGCTGTTTTTT.